The clone carrying this T cell receptor beta chain appeared a few times. Its antigen is unidentified. These data originate in a study of early T cells in non-severe SARS-CoV-2 infection. Study-level background: Unsorted whole blood bulk RNA was sequenced, with unpaired chains. Study observations and caveats: Comparison of clonotypes with VDJdb favored anti-spike CD8 responses while missing private and CD4 specificities.

Unique molecular identifiers (one per individual cDNA molecule) were attached. TCRdb independently ran MiXCR on the 5' RACE reads; one entry per CDR3 protein. The sample has tens of thousands of distinct CDR3 sequences, 5.3% seen once. The germline V gene has CDR1 SGHRS and CDR2 YFSETQ. The CDR3 has 15 amino acids. Trimming took off 4 bases at V and 0 bases at J, with 14 bases between the two ends. The sequenced sample consisted of whole blood. The receptor was isolated from an adult who was a healthcare worker with PCR-confirmed SARS-CoV-2 infection or an uninfected control (not recorded which). The chain uses TRBV5-1 and TRBJ2-7; possible D gene TRBD1, 5 bases. For the CDR3, the DNA is TGCGCCAGCAGCCGAGACAGTTACAGCTCCTACGAGCAGTACTTC. It specifies CASSRDSYSSYEQYF.